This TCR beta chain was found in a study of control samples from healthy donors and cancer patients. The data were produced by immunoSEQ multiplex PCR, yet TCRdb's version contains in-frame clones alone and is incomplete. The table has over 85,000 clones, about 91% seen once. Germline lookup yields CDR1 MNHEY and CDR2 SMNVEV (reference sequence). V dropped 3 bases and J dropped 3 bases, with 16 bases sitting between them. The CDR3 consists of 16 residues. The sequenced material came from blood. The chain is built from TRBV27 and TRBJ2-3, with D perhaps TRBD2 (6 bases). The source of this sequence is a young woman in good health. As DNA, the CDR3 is TGTGCCAGCAGTTTTCGGCGGGGCCCTCTAACAGATACGCAGTATTTT. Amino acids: CASSFRRGPLTDTQYF.